Below are 27 T cell receptor beta chains sequenced from a single sample in a study of CXCR3-negative and CXCR3-positive naive CD8 T cells. General observations from the study: More hydrophobic TRB CDR3s were found in CXCR3-positive naive cells than in CXCR3-negative naive cells.

5' RACE with UMI labels generated the TRB cDNA libraries. Each CDR3 protein gets one entry in TCRdb, which reprocessed the 5' RACE reads and gives no DNA. This repertoire includes approximately 130,000 distinct CDR3 sequences. The antigens of these receptors remain unknown. What was sequenced was naive CXCR3+ CD8+ T cells from blood. Subset noted: CD45RO-CCR7+CD27+CD95- naive CD8+ T cells expressing CXCR3 (TNR3+). The source is a human donor in good health. Some clones in this sample may be carry-over from other donors' samples.

The V gene is TRBV7-9, the J gene TRBJ1-1. The CDR3 loop spans 15 amino acids. The germline V gene has CDR1 SEHNR and CDR2 FQNEAQ (reference sequence). CDR3 sequence: CASSPEASMNTEAFF. The whole variable domain, remainder taken from reference TRBV7-9 and TRBJ1-1, is DTGVSQNPRHKITKRGQNVTFRCDPISEHNRLYWYRQTLGQGPEFLTYFQNEAQLEKSRLLSDRFSAERPKGSFSTLEIQRTEQGDSAMYLCASSPEASMNTEAFFGQGTRLTVV.

This chain uses TRBV7-8 with TRBJ2-2; the D call of TRBD2 rests on TCRdb alone, since no DNA is present to check it. This CDR3 is 15 amino acids long. The germline gives CDR1 SGHVS, CDR2 FQNEAQ. CDR3 in amino acids: CASSLAGLNTGELFF.

The rearrangement joins TRBV9 to TRBJ2-7; TCRdb lists TRBD1, though no DNA is available to test this call. The germline V gene encodes CDR1 SGDLS and CDR2 YYNGEE. The CDR3 sequence is 14 residues long. CDR3 region: CASSPGQLAYEQYF.

V and J are TRBV29-1 and TRBJ2-7; TCRdb's assignment of TRBD1 cannot be checked, as there is no DNA. Germline V lookup: CDR1 SQVTM, CDR2 ANQGSEA. The CDR3 runs to 12 residues. CDR3 loop: CSVDDTGVEQYF.

V is TRBV28 and J is TRBJ2-1; TCRdb selects TRBD1, and the lack of DNA leaves this call unchecked. The germline gives CDR1 MDHEN, CDR2 SYDVKM. The CDR3 totals 15 residues. The CDR3 loop reads CASSLGGWAYNEQFF.

The CDR3: CASSPRQGQETQYF. The rearrangement links TRBV12-3 or TRBV12-4 to TRBJ2-5; no DNA is available, so the TRBD1 call from TCRdb remains unchecked. CDR3 length: 14 amino acids.

This clonotype shows up as medium-sized by frequency. The chain employs TRBV7-6 and TRBJ2-1; TCRdb's D call, TRBD1, is unchecked because there is no DNA. CDR1 is SGHVS and CDR2 is FNYEAQ in the germline V gene. CDR3 length: 18 residues. Here the CDR3 reads CASTLAQPGGASYNEQFF.

This chain uses TRBV27 with TRBJ2-1; the TCRdb D gene call, TRBD2, has no DNA to confirm it. The CDR3 has 14 residues. Germline-derived CDR1 and CDR2 are MNHEY and SMNVEV (reference sequence). CDR3: CASKGLAGDSEQFF.

V is TRBV28 and J is TRBJ2-2; the TCRdb call, TRBD2, lacks DNA for checking. The length of the CDR3 is 19 residues. The germline gives CDR1 MDHEN, CDR2 SYDVKM. The CDR3 reads CASSLSHQALVLGTGELFF.

This chain uses TRBV5-4 with TRBJ2-7; TCRdb names TRBD2, which stays unverified in the absence of DNA. The CDR3 sequence is 17 residues long. Germline CDR1 is SGHNT and CDR2 is YYREEE (reference sequence). The CDR3 reads CASSLLGLAGPPYEQYF.

V gene TRBV4-1 combines with J gene TRBJ1-2; the D gene TCRdb calls, TRBD1, cannot be checked with no DNA. CDR3 length: 16 residues. From germline, CDR1 is MGHRA and CDR2 YSYEKL. CDR3 amino acids: CASSQISGTGYRGYTF.

The chain joins TRBV4-1 to TRBJ1-1; TCRdb gives TRBD1 as the D gene, but with no DNA this cannot be confirmed. This CDR3 is built from 15 residues. The germline gives CDR1 MGHRA, CDR2 YSYEKL. The chain's CDR3 is CASSQDGRPNTEAFF.

Here the CDR3 reads CASSLTEGQGYTF. The V call is TRBV7-3, the J call TRBJ1-2; the D gene TCRdb calls, TRBD1, cannot be checked with no DNA. Germline CDR1 is SGHTA and CDR2 is FQGTGA. CDR3 size: 13 residues.

The chain recombines TRBV19 with TRBJ2-1. The CDR3 spans 12 residues. Germline assignment: CDR1 LNHDA and CDR2 SQIVND (reference sequence). The CDR3 here is CASTTGYNEQFF.

V is TRBV27 and J is TRBJ2-1; TCRdb lists TRBD1, though no DNA is available to test this call. The CDR3 has 14 amino acids. Per the germline V gene, CDR1 is MNHEY and CDR2 is SMNVEV (reference sequence). The CDR3 loop is CASSRTGGGNEQFF.

This chain uses TRBV7-6 with TRBJ2-7; TCRdb outputs TRBD1, but without DNA this stays unchecked. Per the germline V gene, CDR1 is SGHVS and CDR2 is FNYEAQ. This CDR3 contains 15 residues. The chain's CDR3 is CASSFSGQGTYEQYF. Together with reference TRBV7-6 and TRBJ2-7, the CDR3 gives the full variable domain: GAGVSQSPRYKVTKRGQDVALRCDPISGHVSLYWYRQALGQGPEFLTYFNYEAQQDKSGLPNDRFSAERPEGSISTLTIQRTEQRDSAMYRCASSFSGQGTYEQYFGPGTRLTVT.

The chain is built from TRBV28 and TRBJ2-7; the D gene TCRdb calls, TRBD2, cannot be checked with no DNA. The CDR3 is made up of 16 amino acids. CDR1 is MDHEN, CDR2 SYDVKM, per germline. The CDR3 reads CASSLEGQDGFYEQYF.

This CDR3 reads CASSLSGSHEQYF. The chain is built from TRBV12-3 or TRBV12-4 and TRBJ2-7; with no DNA, the TCRdb D assignment of TRBD1 cannot be verified. The CDR3 has 13 residues.

This chain links TRBV7-9 with TRBJ1-2. Germline lookup yields CDR1 SEHNR and CDR2 FQNEAQ (reference sequence). The CDR3 extends over 12 amino acids. CDR3 amino acids: CASSLVGYGYTF. Together with reference TRBV7-9 and TRBJ1-2, the CDR3 gives the full variable domain: DTGVSQNPRHKITKRGQNVTFRCDPISEHNRLYWYRQTLGQGPEFLTYFQNEAQLEKSRLLSDRFSAERPKGSFSTLEIQRTEQGDSAMYLCASSLVGYGYTFGSGTRLTVV.

The V call is TRBV28, the J call TRBJ2-7; TCRdb selects TRBD1, and the lack of DNA leaves this call unchecked. This CDR3 has 14 amino acids. Germline-derived CDR1 and CDR2 are MDHEN and SYDVKM. This CDR3 reads CASSGGGRRYEQYF.

The J gene is TRBJ1-6, the V gene TRBV12-3 or TRBV12-4; as DNA is missing, the TRBD1 call by TCRdb cannot be tested. This CDR3 is 14 amino acids long. The CDR3 here is CASSPGQGVSPLHF.

The chain couples TRBV3-1 to TRBJ2-1. The CDR3 length is 16 residues. Per germline, CDR1 LGHDT and CDR2 YNNKEL (reference sequence). The CDR3 spells CASSQSPNLGYNEQFF.

V and J are TRBV19 and TRBJ2-7. Germline CDR1 is LNHDA and CDR2 is SQIVND (reference sequence). The CDR3 length is 14 residues. CDR3 sequence reads: CASSTRLGPIEQYF.

J is TRBJ1-6 and V is TRBV12-3 or TRBV12-4. This CDR3 region has 14 residues. CDR3 residues: CASSLGSYNSPLHF.

V gene TRBV28 combines with J gene TRBJ2-7; TCRdb outputs TRBD2, but without DNA this stays unchecked. The CDR3 loop spans 15 amino acids. CDR1 and CDR2 from the germline V gene are MDHEN and SYDVKM. CDR3 region: CASTSPSGYSYEQYF.

V usage is TRBV7-9 and J usage is TRBJ2-7; no DNA is available, so the TRBD2 call from TCRdb remains unchecked. Germline values: CDR1 SEHNR, CDR2 FQNEAQ (reference sequence). The CDR3 loop spans 14 amino acids. The CDR3 here is CASSLARSSGEQYF.

The J gene is TRBJ2-2, the V gene TRBV5-1. Germline loops: CDR1 SGHRS, CDR2 YFSETQ. This CDR3 is 11 amino acids long. The CDR3 is CASLEAGELFF.